This T cell receptor beta chain came from a study of cytomegalovirus exposure and HLA in healthy donors. This clone was observed once. The PCR made use of 60 Vbeta and 13 Jbeta primers. Profiled with immunoSEQ multiplex PCR; TCRdb holds only in-frame clones, not every one. This table has about 160,000 clones, around nine tenths appearing once. Trimming took off 2 bases at V and 2 bases at J, with 19 bases between the two ends. The CDR3 totals 18 residues. Germline V gives CDR1 MNHNS, CDR2 SASEGT. The V gene is TRBV6-1, the J gene TRBJ2-1, with a weak D call TRBD2 (6 bases). Sequencing was performed on PBMCs. The sequence was collected from a woman aged 18-29 years in good health and CMV-seronegative. The CDR3 is CASSELSGPRETYNEQFF. CDR3 nucleotides: TGTGCCAGCAGTGAATTATCAGGACCACGGGAGACCTACAATGAGCAGTTCTTC.